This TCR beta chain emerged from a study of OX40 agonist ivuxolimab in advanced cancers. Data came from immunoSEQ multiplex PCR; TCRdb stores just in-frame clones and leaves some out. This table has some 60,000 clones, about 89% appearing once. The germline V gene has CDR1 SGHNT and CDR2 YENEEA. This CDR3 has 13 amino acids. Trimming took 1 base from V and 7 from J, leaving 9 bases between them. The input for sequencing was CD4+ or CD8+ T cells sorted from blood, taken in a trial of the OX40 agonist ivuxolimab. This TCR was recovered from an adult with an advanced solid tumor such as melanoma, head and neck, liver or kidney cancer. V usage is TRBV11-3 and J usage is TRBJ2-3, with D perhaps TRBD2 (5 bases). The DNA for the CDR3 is TGTGCCAGCAGCTTAGGTCGGGGTTATACGCAGTATTTT. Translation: CASSLGRGYTQYF.